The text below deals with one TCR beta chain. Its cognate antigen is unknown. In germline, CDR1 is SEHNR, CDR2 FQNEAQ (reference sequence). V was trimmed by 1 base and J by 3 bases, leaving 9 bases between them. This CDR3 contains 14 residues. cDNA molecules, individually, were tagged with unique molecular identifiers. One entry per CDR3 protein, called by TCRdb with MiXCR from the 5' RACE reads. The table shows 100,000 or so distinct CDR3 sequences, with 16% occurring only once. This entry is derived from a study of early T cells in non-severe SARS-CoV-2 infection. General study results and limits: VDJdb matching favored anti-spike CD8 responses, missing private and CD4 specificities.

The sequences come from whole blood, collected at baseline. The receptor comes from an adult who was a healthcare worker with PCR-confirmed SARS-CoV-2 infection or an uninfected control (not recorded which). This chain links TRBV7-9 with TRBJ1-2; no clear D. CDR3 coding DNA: TGTGCCAGCAGCTTAGTCGGGCATTACTATGGCTACACCTTC. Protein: CASSLVGHYYGYTF.